This paragraph covers one TCR beta chain sequence. Preparation of the TCRbeta library was carried out with unique molecular identifiers. MiXCR was run by TCRdb on the PCR reads, yielding one entry per CDR3 protein. The table lists some 830,000 distinct CDR3 sequences, roughly 15% of them singletons. The germline CDR1 and CDR2 sequences are LGHDT and YNNKEL (reference sequence). The CDR3 runs to 19 residues. With 4 bases removed from V and 3 bases from J, the gap between germline ends came to 26 bases. The data derive from a study of T-cell reconstitution after alpha-beta-depleted transplantation in children.

The sequencing here drew on PBMCs, mostly from graft donor cells, taken 360 days after TCRalphabeta/CD19-depleted stem cell transplant. The TCR sequence derives from a male patient under 18 who had a stem cell transplant for acute lymphoblastic leukemia, so the T cells may come from the graft donor. The genes are TRBV3-1 and TRBJ2-3; the D gene could be TRBD1 or TRBD2 (5 bases each). The CDR3 region is CASSPRRDHSTHLTDTQYF. CDR3 in DNA: TGTGCCAGCAGCCCGCGTCGGGACCATAGCACTCACCTGACAGATACGCAGTATTTT.